This TCR beta chain was found in a study of blood T cell repertoires in COVID-19. The overall study: Whether acute or convalescent, the COVID-19 samples came from the United States, Italy and Spain. The analysed material was cDNA or gDNA that came from T cells, B-cell-depleted T cells, or PBMCs.

As processed by the authors: Amplification of reference gene primers provided the estimated nucleated cell counts. The method was immunoSEQ multiplex PCR; TCRdb's version includes in-frame clones alone and lacks a portion of them. The DNA gave D and trimming, while V, J and clone size come from that table. The table lists nearly 400,000 clones, roughly nine tenths of them singletons, with around 1.7% in the top ten. The germline V gene encodes CDR1 SGDLS and CDR2 YYNGEE. This CDR3 comprises 13 residues. Trimming cost V 0 bases and J 4 bases, with 7 bases left between them. Symptom resolution, clearance, or two negative PCRs marked donors in Cohort 3 as recovered.

Sequenced material: PBMCs or T cells enriched from blood (not recorded which). This TCR came from a woman between 25 and 40 years old who had recovered from COVID-19. This chain uses TRBV9 with TRBJ1-1; tentative D call: TRBD1 (5 bases). CDR3 residues: CASSVEGVTEAFF. The CDR3, as DNA: TGTGCCAGCAGCGTAGAAGGGGTCACTGAAGCTTTCTTT.